The rows below give T cell receptor beta chains drawn from one sample of a study of blood T cell repertoires in COVID-19. Sequencing was performed with immunoSEQ multiplex PCR; in TCRdb, only in-frame clones are kept and a portion is missing. The sample carries about 200,000 clones, under 95% recorded once. The specimen sequenced was peripheral blood. The receptors stem from a man in his thirties or forties with acute or convalescent COVID-19. Both conserved end residues are part of each CDR3. Each record gives: V gene, J gene, clone size, D gene, CDR3 protein, CDR3 DNA. The D gene is left open where the match is weak. Size is omitted from some rows. Given values are once, few, many or a class for expanded clones.

V gene: TRBV12-3/TRBV12-4; J gene: TRBJ2-5; clone size: .; D gene: .; CDR3 protein: CASSPSQETQYF; CDR3 DNA: TGTGCCAGCAGCCCCTCCCAAGAGACCCAGTACTTC
V gene: TRBV28; J gene: TRBJ1-1; clone size: .; D gene: .; CDR3 protein: CASSVQDTEAFF; CDR3 DNA: TGTGCCAGCAGTGTACAGGACACTGAAGCTTTCTTT
V gene: TRBV6-5; J gene: TRBJ1-5; clone size: once; D gene: TRBD1; CDR3 protein: CASSRTGGLNQPQHF; CDR3 DNA: TGTGCCAGCAGTAGGACAGGGGGGCTCAATCAGCCCCAGCATTTT
V gene: TRBV10-3; J gene: TRBJ2-3; clone size: .; D gene: .; CDR3 protein: CAISEKRTQTDTQYF; CDR3 DNA: TGTGCCATCAGTGAAAAGCGGACTCAGACAGATACGCAGTATTTT
V gene: TRBV28; J gene: TRBJ1-5; clone size: .; D gene: .; CDR3 protein: CASRIGGSNQPQHF; CDR3 DNA: TGTGCCAGCAGGATTGGGGGCAGCAATCAGCCCCAGCATTTT
V gene: TRBV5-6; J gene: TRBJ1-1; clone size: .; D gene: .; CDR3 protein: CASSFSHNTEAFF; CDR3 DNA: TGTGCCAGCAGCTTCTCACATAACACTGAAGCTTTCTTT
V gene: TRBV9; J gene: TRBJ2-5; clone size: .; D gene: TRBD1; CDR3 protein: CASSPPGQDFQETQYF; CDR3 DNA: TGTGCCAGCAGCCCCCCAGGACAGGACTTCCAAGAGACCCAGTACTTC
V gene: TRBV9; J gene: TRBJ1-1; clone size: .; D gene: TRBD1; CDR3 protein: CASSTRGRGTEAFF; CDR3 DNA: TGTGCCAGCAGCACCAGGGGGCGAGGCACTGAAGCTTTCTTT
V gene: TRBV30; J gene: TRBJ2-5; clone size: .; D gene: TRBD1; CDR3 protein: CAWSYGQGGRETQYF; CDR3 DNA: TGTGCCTGGAGTTACGGACAGGGAGGTCGGGAGACCCAGTACTTC
V gene: TRBV5-1; J gene: TRBJ2-1; clone size: .; D gene: TRBD2; CDR3 protein: CASSLSRPSGSGEQFF; CDR3 DNA: TGCGCCAGCAGCTTGTCACGCCCGAGCGGGAGCGGTGAGCAGTTCTTC
V gene: TRBV19; J gene: TRBJ2-7; clone size: .; D gene: TRBD2; CDR3 protein: CASSIGLAGGGFSYEQYF; CDR3 DNA: TGTGCCAGTAGTATTGGTCTAGCGGGAGGCGGCTTCTCCTACGAGCAGTACTTC
V gene: TRBV5-8; J gene: TRBJ2-3; clone size: .; D gene: .; CDR3 protein: CASSFYGSTDTQYF; CDR3 DNA: TGTGCCAGCAGCTTTTACGGGAGCACAGATACGCAGTATTTT
V gene: TRBV28; J gene: TRBJ2-7; clone size: .; D gene: .; CDR3 protein: CASSFSAGLSSYEQYF; CDR3 DNA: TGTGCCAGCAGTTTCAGTGCAGGGCTGAGCTCCTACGAGCAGTACTTC
V gene: TRBV5-1; J gene: TRBJ1-6; clone size: .; D gene: TRBD1; CDR3 protein: CASSIAGQGNSPLHF; CDR3 DNA: TGCGCCAGCAGCATAGCAGGACAGGGTAATTCACCCCTCCACTTT
V gene: TRBV28; J gene: TRBJ1-2; clone size: .; D gene: .; CDR3 protein: CASSSGGYGYTF; CDR3 DNA: TGTGCCAGCAGTTCGGGGGGGTATGGCTACACCTTC
V gene: TRBV19; J gene: TRBJ2-2; clone size: .; D gene: .; CDR3 protein: CASRGPGGTAGELFF; CDR3 DNA: TGTGCCAGTAGGGGACCTGGGGGGACTGCCGGGGAGCTGTTTTTT
V gene: TRBV5-1; J gene: TRBJ2-3; clone size: .; D gene: TRBD2; CDR3 protein: CASSNRGGVADTQYF; CDR3 DNA: TGCGCCAGCAGCAACCGGGGGGGCGTGGCAGATACGCAGTATTTT
V gene: TRBV12-3/TRBV12-4; J gene: TRBJ2-7; clone size: .; D gene: .; CDR3 protein: CASSLGQATEQYF; CDR3 DNA: TGTGCCAGCAGTTTAGGCCAGGCCACCGAGCAGTACTTC
V gene: TRBV10-3; J gene: TRBJ2-7; clone size: .; D gene: TRBD2; CDR3 protein: CAISAAGGGEQYF; CDR3 DNA: TGTGCCATCAGCGCAGCGGGGGGGGGTGAGCAGTACTTC
V gene: TRBV14; J gene: TRBJ2-7; clone size: .; D gene: .; CDR3 protein: CASSQAQGLPYEQYF; CDR3 DNA: TGTGCCAGCAGCCAAGCACAGGGTCTTCCCTACGAGCAGTACTTC
V gene: TRBV27; J gene: TRBJ2-7; clone size: .; D gene: TRBD1; CDR3 protein: CASSFALGQGNEQYF; CDR3 DNA: TGTGCCAGCAGTTTCGCGTTGGGACAGGGGAACGAGCAGTACTTC
V gene: TRBV2; J gene: TRBJ2-3; clone size: .; D gene: .; CDR3 protein: CASSGEGGTDTQYF; CDR3 DNA: TGTGCCAGCAGTGGGGAGGGGGGCACAGATACGCAGTATTTT
V gene: TRBV5-1; J gene: TRBJ2-3; clone size: once; D gene: .; CDR3 protein: CASSLFSSANTDTQYF; CDR3 DNA: TGCGCCAGCAGCTTGTTTTCTAGCGCGAACACAGATACGCAGTATTTT
V gene: TRBV6-5; J gene: TRBJ2-7; clone size: .; D gene: TRBD1; CDR3 protein: CASSRSRDSPYEQYF; CDR3 DNA: TGTGCCAGCAGTAGAAGCCGGGACAGCCCCTACGAGCAGTACTTC
V gene: TRBV6-6; J gene: TRBJ2-1; clone size: .; D gene: .; CDR3 protein: CASTLYNEQFF; CDR3 DNA: TGTGCCAGCACCCTCTACAATGAGCAGTTCTTC
V gene: TRBV6-5; J gene: TRBJ1-5; clone size: .; D gene: .; CDR3 protein: CASRRQGDQPQHF; CDR3 DNA: TGTGCCAGCAGGCGGCAGGGCGATCAGCCCCAGCATTTT
V gene: TRBV28; J gene: TRBJ1-5; clone size: .; D gene: .; CDR3 protein: CASSLNQGKQHF; CDR3 DNA: TGTGCCAGCAGTTTAAACCAGGGGAAGCAGCATTTT
V gene: TRBV9; J gene: TRBJ1-3; clone size: .; D gene: .; CDR3 protein: CASSKDGGGNTIYF; CDR3 DNA: TGTGCCAGCAGCAAGGACGGGGGAGGAAACACCATATATTTT
V gene: TRBV28; J gene: TRBJ2-3; clone size: .; D gene: TRBD2; CDR3 protein: CASSPTSGGHTDTQYF; CDR3 DNA: TGTGCCAGCAGCCCGACTAGCGGGGGCCACACAGATACGCAGTATTTT
V gene: TRBV7-6; J gene: TRBJ2-1; clone size: .; D gene: TRBD2; CDR3 protein: CASSLGVAGGPVYPEFF; CDR3 DNA: TGTGCCAGCAGCTTAGGTGTTGCGGGAGGGCCGGTCTACCCCGAGTTCTTC
V gene: TRBV27; J gene: TRBJ2-7; clone size: .; D gene: TRBD1; CDR3 protein: CASSLYPGTGGYEQYF; CDR3 DNA: TGTGCCAGCAGTTTATACCCTGGGACAGGGGGTTACGAGCAGTACTTC
V gene: TRBV27; J gene: TRBJ2-1; clone size: .; D gene: .; CDR3 protein: CASGFRRGTTYNEQFF; CDR3 DNA: TGTGCCAGCGGATTTCGACGGGGTACTACCTACAATGAGCAGTTCTTC
V gene: TRBV11-3; J gene: TRBJ1-1; clone size: once; D gene: TRBD1; CDR3 protein: CASSLQGGNTEAFF; CDR3 DNA: TGTGCCAGCAGCTTACAGGGGGGGAACACTGAAGCTTTCTTT
V gene: TRBV6-6; J gene: TRBJ2-1; clone size: .; D gene: TRBD2; CDR3 protein: CASSYLAGGWEQFF; CDR3 DNA: TGTGCCAGCAGTTACCTAGCGGGAGGGTGGGAGCAGTTCTTC
V gene: TRBV4-2; J gene: TRBJ2-2; clone size: .; D gene: .; CDR3 protein: CASSQMGANPISDTGELFF; CDR3 DNA: TGTGCCAGCAGCCAAATGGGAGCGAACCCTATTTCGGACACCGGGGAGCTGTTTTTT
V gene: TRBV7-2; J gene: TRBJ1-2; clone size: .; D gene: .; CDR3 protein: CASSPRGEAYGYTF; CDR3 DNA: TGTGCCAGCAGCCCGAGAGGGGAGGCCTATGGCTACACCTTC
V gene: TRBV10-2; J gene: TRBJ1-3; clone size: .; D gene: .; CDR3 protein: CASSGRESSGNTIYF; CDR3 DNA: TGCGCCAGCAGTGGTAGAGAGAGCTCTGGAAACACCATATATTTT
V gene: TRBV2; J gene: TRBJ2-7; clone size: .; D gene: TRBD1; CDR3 protein: CASIESIGTGVEQYF; CDR3 DNA: TGTGCCAGCATAGAGTCTATCGGGACAGGGGTCGAGCAGTACTTC
V gene: TRBV5-1; J gene: TRBJ2-1; clone size: .; D gene: TRBD2; CDR3 protein: CASSLTSGITYNEQFF; CDR3 DNA: TGCGCCAGCAGCTTGACTAGCGGGATTACCTACAATGAGCAGTTCTTC
V gene: TRBV28; J gene: TRBJ2-3; clone size: .; D gene: TRBD2; CDR3 protein: CASTLAGSTDTQYF; CDR3 DNA: TGTGCCAGCACCCTAGCGGGAAGCACAGATACGCAGTATTTT
V gene: TRBV5-5; J gene: TRBJ2-7; clone size: .; D gene: .; CDR3 protein: CASSPQGGAYEQYF; CDR3 DNA: TGTGCCAGCAGCCCCCAAGGCGGAGCCTACGAGCAGTACTTC
V gene: TRBV30; J gene: TRBJ2-5; clone size: .; D gene: TRBD2; CDR3 protein: CAWSGGGLAGDETQYF; CDR3 DNA: TGTGCCTGGAGTGGCGGGGGACTAGCGGGAGACGAGACCCAGTACTTC
V gene: TRBV5-1; J gene: TRBJ2-7; clone size: .; D gene: TRBD1; CDR3 protein: CASSFLSGQKSYEQYF; CDR3 DNA: TGCGCCAGCAGCTTTTTGTCGGGACAGAAGTCCTACGAGCAGTACTTC
V gene: TRBV5-1; J gene: TRBJ2-5; clone size: few; D gene: TRBD1; CDR3 protein: CASSPTPGTGAETQYF; CDR3 DNA: TGCGCCAGCAGCCCAACTCCCGGGACAGGGGCAGAGACCCAGTACTTC
V gene: TRBV28; J gene: TRBJ2-7; clone size: .; D gene: TRBD2; CDR3 protein: CASRLAGAPEQYF; CDR3 DNA: TGTGCCAGCAGGCTAGCGGGAGCCCCCGAGCAGTACTTC
V gene: TRBV7-8; J gene: TRBJ2-5; clone size: .; D gene: TRBD2; CDR3 protein: CASSLVTSGVLQETQYF; CDR3 DNA: TGTGCCAGCAGCTTAGTGACTAGCGGGGTGCTCCAAGAGACCCAGTACTTC
V gene: TRBV19; J gene: TRBJ1-5; clone size: once; D gene: TRBD1; CDR3 protein: CATNDRGQNQPQHF; CDR3 DNA: TGTGCCACCAATGACAGGGGGCAGAATCAGCCCCAGCATTTT